Given below is one T cell receptor beta chain in context. Its antigen is as yet unknown. The CDR3 totals 12 residues. Per germline, CDR1 MNHNS and CDR2 SASEGT. The V gene lost 8 bases and the J gene lost 5 bases, with 12 bases spanning the gap. cDNA reverse transcribed from extracted RNA served as the sequencing template. Sequencing used immunoSEQ multiplex PCR; TCRdb keeps in-frame clones, though not all of them. The table records about 140,000 clones, approximately 50% of them present only once. This sample was taken from a study of CD8+ T cells in alopecia areata. Study in general: Twice a day, 5 to 10 mg of oral tofacitinib was administered to treated patients.

Overall study results and limits: Alopecia totalis/universalis scalp especially showed more expanded CD8+ clones than normal scalp.

This TCR came from a human donor with alopecia areata. The starting material was CD4+ T cells sorted from blood, obtained at week 0. The chain combines TRBV6-1 with TRBJ2-5; D uncertain. CDR3 DNA: TGTGCCAGCTCGCTGCAGATGGAGACCCAGTACTTC. It translates to CASSLQMETQYF.